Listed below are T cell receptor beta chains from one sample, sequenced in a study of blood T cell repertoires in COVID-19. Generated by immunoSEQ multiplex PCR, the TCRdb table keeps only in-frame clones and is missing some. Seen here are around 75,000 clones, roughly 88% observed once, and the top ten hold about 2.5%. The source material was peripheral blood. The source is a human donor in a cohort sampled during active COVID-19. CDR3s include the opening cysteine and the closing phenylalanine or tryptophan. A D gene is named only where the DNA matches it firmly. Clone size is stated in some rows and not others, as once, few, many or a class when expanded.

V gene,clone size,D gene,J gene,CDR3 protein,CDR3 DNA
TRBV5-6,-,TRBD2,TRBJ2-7,CASSLEGSGRGEQYF,TGTGCCAGCAGCTTGGAAGGTAGCGGGAGAGGTGAGCAGTACTTC
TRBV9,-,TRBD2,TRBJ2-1,CASSGSGGGQFF,TGTGCCAGCAGCGGTAGCGGGGGGGGGCAGTTCTTC
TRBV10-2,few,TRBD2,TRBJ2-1,CASRILAGGLNEQFF,TGCGCCAGCAGGATACTAGCGGGGGGTCTCAATGAGCAGTTCTTC
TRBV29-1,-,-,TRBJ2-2,CSVTGGTGELFF,TGCAGCGTGACCGGGGGCACCGGGGAGCTGTTTTTT
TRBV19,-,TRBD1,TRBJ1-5,CASSTRAGQINGQPQHF,TGTGCCAGTAGTACAAGGGCGGGACAGATTAACGGTCAGCCCCAGCATTTT
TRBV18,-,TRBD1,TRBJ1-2,CASRPDPSGTGMPWGYGYTF,TGTGCCAGCCGACCCGACCCTTCCGGGACAGGGATGCCTTGGGGCTATGGCTACACCTTC
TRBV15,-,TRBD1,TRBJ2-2,CATSRDPTGGADTGELFF,TGTGCCACCAGCAGAGATCCGACAGGGGGCGCCGACACCGGGGAGCTGTTTTTT
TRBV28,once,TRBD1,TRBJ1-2,CASSRRGLGNYGYTF,TGTGCCAGCAGCCGAAGGGGGCTAGGGAACTATGGCTACACCTTC
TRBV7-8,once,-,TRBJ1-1,CASSWSGPEAFF,TGTGCCAGCAGCTGGAGCGGACCCGAAGCTTTCTTT
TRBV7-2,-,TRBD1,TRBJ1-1,CASSLGQGATEAFF,TGTGCCAGCAGCTTAGGACAGGGGGCAACTGAAGCTTTCTTT
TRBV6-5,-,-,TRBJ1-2,CASSTMQGGGYTF,TGTGCCAGCAGTACTATGCAGGGAGGGGGCTACACCTTC
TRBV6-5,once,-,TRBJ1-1,CAGRGLSTEAFF,TGTGCCGGCAGGGGACTTTCCACTGAAGCTTTCTTT
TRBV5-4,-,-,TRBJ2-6,CASSLGTSYSGANVLTF,TGTGCCAGCAGCTTGGGGACATCGTACTCTGGGGCCAACGTCCTGACTTTC
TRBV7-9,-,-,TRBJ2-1,CASSFGPTRDIGDEQFF,TGTGCCAGCAGCTTTGGCCCAACCCGGGACATTGGGGATGAGCAGTTCTTC
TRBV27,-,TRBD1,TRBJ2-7,CASTYLGQGGHEQYF,TGTGCCAGCACCTACCTAGGACAGGGGGGACACGAGCAGTACTTC
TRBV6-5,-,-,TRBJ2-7,CASVSGYSYEQYF,TGTGCCAGCGTTAGCGGTTACTCCTACGAGCAGTACTTC
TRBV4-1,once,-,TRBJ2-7,CASSLRWQDFTYEQYF,TGCGCCAGCAGCCTAAGATGGCAAGACTTTACCTACGAGCAGTACTTC
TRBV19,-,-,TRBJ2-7,CASSIGHGRDNEQYF,TGTGCCAGTAGTATCGGTCACGGGAGAGATAACGAGCAGTACTTC
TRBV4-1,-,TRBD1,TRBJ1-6,CASSQDLIGTGLSYNSPLHF,TGCGCCAGCAGCCAAGATCTTATCGGGACAGGGTTATCCTATAATTCACCCCTCCACTTT
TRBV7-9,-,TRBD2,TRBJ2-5,CASSRLAAQETQYF,TGTGCCAGCAGCCGACTAGCGGCGCAAGAGACCCAGTACTTC
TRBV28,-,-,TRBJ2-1,CASSLTGPPYNEQFF,TGTGCCAGCAGCCTCACAGGGCCGCCTTACAATGAGCAGTTCTTC
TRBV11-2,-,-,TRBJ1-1,CASSSRQVATEAFF,TGTGCCAGCAGCTCCCGACAGGTTGCCACTGAAGCTTTCTTT
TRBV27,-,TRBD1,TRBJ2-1,CASSLPYGTGSYNEQFF,TGTGCCAGCAGTTTACCGTACGGGACAGGCTCCTACAATGAGCAGTTCTTC
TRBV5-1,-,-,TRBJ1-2,CASPALGSANYGYTF,TGCGCCAGCCCAGCTTTGGGGAGCGCTAACTATGGCTACACCTTC
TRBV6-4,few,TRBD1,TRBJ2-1,CASSDGTGMNEQFF,TGTGCCAGCAGTGACGGGACAGGGATGAATGAGCAGTTCTTC
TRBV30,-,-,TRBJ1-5,CAWSVQRGNQPQHF,TGTGCCTGGAGTGTACAAAGGGGAAATCAGCCCCAGCATTTT
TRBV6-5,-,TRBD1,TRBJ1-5,CASSPTTGSYDIQHF,TGTGCCAGCAGCCCGACGACAGGGTCCTATGACATCCAGCATTTT
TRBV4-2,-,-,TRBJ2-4,CASSQETAVAKNIQYF,TGTGCCAGCAGCCAAGAAACGGCGGTAGCCAAAAACATTCAGTACTTC
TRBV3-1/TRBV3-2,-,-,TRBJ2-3,CASSQREGTDTQYF,TGTGCCAGCAGCCAAAGGGAGGGCACAGATACGCAGTATTTT